This T cell receptor (beta chain) emerged from a study of T cells in Graves' hyperthyroidism and ophthalmopathy. The overall study: It was at initial diagnosis, before any treatment, that peripheral blood was collected.

The CDR3 is 17 amino acids. After removal of 6 bases from V and 0 bases from J, the junction contained 4 bases not matched to a gene. Findings of the study overall: Blood also showed most of the thyroid clonotypes that were expanded above 0.001.

Recently diagnosed hyperthyroidism of less than 2 months' duration affected patients aged 18 to 65. The CDR3 regions of TCR beta were amplified from RNA transcripts. A set of HTBI primers served as the primers for a first-round RT-PCR of the TCR CDR3. TCRdb itself ran the multiplex PCR reads through MiXCR, one entry per CDR3 protein. The table includes about 260,000 distinct CDR3 sequences, less than 30% detected once. On this clonotype: The antigen is unknown.

The sample taken for sequencing was blood. The clonotype comes from a man in his forties with Graves' hyperthyroidism that later progressed to Graves' ophthalmopathy. The chain links TRBV12-3 or TRBV12-4 to TRBJ2-2; 13 positions match TRBD2. CDR3 protein: CASSRLAGGSNTGELFF. The CDR3 DNA reads as TGTGCCAGCAGCCGACTAGCGGGAGGCTCGAACACCGGGGAGCTGTTTTTT.